The clone carrying this T cell receptor beta chain appeared a single time. Its target is unknown. In the naive CD8 group, cells lacked CD45RO and were positively selected for CCR7, so terminally differentiated effector memory CD45RA+ cells were left out. Per the germline V gene, CDR1 is SQVTM and CDR2 is ANQGSEA. V shed 0 bases and J shed 2 bases, with 5 bases lying between them. The CDR3 loop spans 12 amino acids. This specimen comes from a study of shared clonotypes between healthy human individuals. Deep level was the assay's run setting. TCRdb keeps only in-frame clones here, not all; method: immunoSEQ multiplex PCR. The data show over 2,000,000 clones, about 93% seen once. Study results and limitations: There were few donors, and this limited the genetic and exposure-history diversity represented.

The sequenced sample consisted of naive CD8+ T cells from PBMCs. The sequence came from a man between 18 and 29 years old in good health. Some clones in this sample may be carry-over from other donors' samples. The V call is TRBV29-1, the J call TRBJ2-7; D gene uncertain. CDR3 sequence reads: CSVEEGTYEQYF. Written as DNA, the CDR3 is TGCAGCGTTGAAGAGGGTACCTACGAGCAGTACTTC.